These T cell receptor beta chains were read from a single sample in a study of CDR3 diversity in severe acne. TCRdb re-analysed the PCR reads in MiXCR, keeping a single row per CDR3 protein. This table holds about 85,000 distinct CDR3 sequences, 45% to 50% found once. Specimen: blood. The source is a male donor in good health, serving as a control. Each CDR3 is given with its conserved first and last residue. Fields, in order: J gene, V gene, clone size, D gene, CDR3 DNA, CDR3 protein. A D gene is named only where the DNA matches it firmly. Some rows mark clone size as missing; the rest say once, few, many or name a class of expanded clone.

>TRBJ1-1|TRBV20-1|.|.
TGCAGTGTGGAGGCGGGGGCCTCCTACAATGAGCAGTTCTTT
CSVEAGASYNEQFF
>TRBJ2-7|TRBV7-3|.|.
TGTGCCAGCAGCTCAGGTAGCTCCTACGAGCAGTACTTC
CASSSGSSYEQYF
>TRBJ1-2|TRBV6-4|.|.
.
CASSDRDNSPLHFGYTF
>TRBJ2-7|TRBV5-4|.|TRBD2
TGTGCCAGCAGCCCCGGGACTAGCGGTGGCTACGAGCAGTACTTC
CASSPGTSGGYEQYF
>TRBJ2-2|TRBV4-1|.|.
TGCGCCAGCAGCCAAGACACGGACTTTCCCGGGGAGCTGTTTTTT
CASSQDTDFPGELFF
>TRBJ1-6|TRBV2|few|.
TGTGCCAGCAGTGGGGGCAGGGCCGAGAACGATTCACCCCTCCACTTT
CASSGGRAENDSPLHF
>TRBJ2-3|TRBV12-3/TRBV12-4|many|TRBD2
TGTGCCAGCAGTTCTAGCGGGAGGGGGGGTACGCAGTATTTT
CASSSSGRGGTQYF
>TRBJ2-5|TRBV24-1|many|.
TGTGCCACCAGTGATACCGGGACGGGCTGGGAGACCCAGTACTTC
CATSDTGTGWETQYF
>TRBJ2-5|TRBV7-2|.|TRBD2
TGTGCCAGCAGCCCTAGACTAGCGGGAGGTGTTTTAGTGGAGACCCAGTACTTC
CASSPRLAGGVLVETQYF
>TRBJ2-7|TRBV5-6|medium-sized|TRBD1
TGTGCCAGCAGCTGGATGACAGGGGGCGAGAGGGACGAGCAGTACTTC
CASSWMTGGERDEQYF
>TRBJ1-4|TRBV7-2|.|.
TGTGCCAGCAGCTACAAAGGGGGAGGCGAAAAACTGTTTTTT
CASSYKGGGEKLFF
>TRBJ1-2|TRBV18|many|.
TGTGCCAGCTCACCTGGGCAGACGCGCGATGGCTACACCTTC
CASSPGQTRDGYTF
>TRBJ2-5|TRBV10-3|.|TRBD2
TGTGCCAGCAGTTCAGCGGGAGTCGTCGGAGAGACCCAGTACTTC
CASSSAGVVGETQYF
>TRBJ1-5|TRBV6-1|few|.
TGTGCCAGCACAGCAGGATACAATCAGCCCCAGCATTTT
CASTAGYNQPQHF
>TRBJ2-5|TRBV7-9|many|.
TGTGCCAGCAGCTCTCCACAGGGACGGGATCGGGAGACCCAGTACTTC
CASSSPQGRDRETQYF
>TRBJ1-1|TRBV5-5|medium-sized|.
TGTGCCAGCAGCACCGTCGGGCAGAACACTGAAGCTTTCTTT
CASSTVGQNTEAFF
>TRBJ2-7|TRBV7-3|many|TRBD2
TGTGCCAGCAGCTTAGACGGGGGGGCAACCTACGAGCAGTACTTC
CASSLDGGATYEQYF
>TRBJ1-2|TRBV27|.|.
TGTGCCAGCAGTTTAATTGCCGGCTCGGACTATGGCTACACCTTC
CASSLIAGSDYGYTF
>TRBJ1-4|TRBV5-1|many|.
TGCGCCAGCAGGGGTAACGGAGGCCCGTCGGAAAAACTGTTTTTT
CASRGNGGPSEKLFF
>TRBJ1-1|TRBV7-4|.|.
TGTGCCAGCAGTTCAGAGGGTGATGTGACTGAAGCTTTCTTT
CASSSEGDVTEAFF
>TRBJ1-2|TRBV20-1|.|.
TGCAGTGCCATCGACCCTTATGGCTACACCTTC
CSAIDPYGYTF
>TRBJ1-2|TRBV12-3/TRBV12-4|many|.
TGTGCCAGCAGTCCTCTCGCCAGGATCAATGGCTACACCTTC
CASSPLARINGYTF
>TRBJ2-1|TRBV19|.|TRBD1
TGTGCCAGTAACCGGGACAGGGTCGACAATGAGCAGTTCTTC
CASNRDRVDNEQFF
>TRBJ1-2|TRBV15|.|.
TGTGCCACCAGCAGAGAAGGGGCAGGCTATGGCTACACCTTC
CATSREGAGYGYTF
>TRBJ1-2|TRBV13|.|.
TGTGCCAGCAGTAGCCAGGACAGCTATGGCTACACCTTC
CASSSQDSYGYTF
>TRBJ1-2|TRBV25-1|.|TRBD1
TGTGCCAGCGTTGAGTCTACAGGGGGCTATGGCTACACCTTC
CASVESTGGYGYTF
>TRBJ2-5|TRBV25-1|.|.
TGTGCCAGCAGTGAAGACAGATCCGGACCGGAGACCCAGTACTTC
CASSEDRSGPETQYF
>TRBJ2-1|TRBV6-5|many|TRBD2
TGTGCCAGCAGCCCTACTAGCGGGAGGTACAATGAGCAGTTCTTC
CASSPTSGRYNEQFF
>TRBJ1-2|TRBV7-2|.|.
TGTGCCAGCAGCGTGAAGGCAGGGGTCTATGGCTACACCTTC
CASSVKAGVYGYTF
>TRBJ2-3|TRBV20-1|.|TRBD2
TGCAGTGCTAGTCTGGCTAGCGGGAGCACAGATACGCAGTATTTT
CSASLASGSTDTQYF
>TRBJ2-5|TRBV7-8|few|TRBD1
TGCGCCAGCAGCCCCGGGACAGGGGGCGAAGAGACCCAGTACTTC
CASSPGTGGEETQYF
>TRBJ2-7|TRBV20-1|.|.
TGCAGTGCTTGGGGGCGAACTACCTACGAGCAGTACTTC
CSAWGRTTYEQYF
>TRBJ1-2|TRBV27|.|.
TGTGCCAGCAGTTTTTGGCCACAGAACTATGGCCACACCTTC
CASSFWPQNYGHTF
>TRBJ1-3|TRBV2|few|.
TGTGCCAGCAGAAAAACGGGAGGGAATGGAAACACCATATATTTT
CASRKTGGNGNTIYF
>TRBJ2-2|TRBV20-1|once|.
TGCAGTGCTAGTTTAGGAGGCTACACCCTCGGTTCGGGGACCAGGGAGCTGTTTTTT
CSASLGGYTLGSGTRELFF
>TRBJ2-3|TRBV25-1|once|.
TGTGCCAGCAGCCCACCCCAGAGTACTCATACGCAGTATTTT
CASSPPQSTHTQYF
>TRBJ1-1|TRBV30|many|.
TGTGCCTGGAGTGTTACAGACAACACTGAAGCTTTCTTT
CAWSVTDNTEAFF
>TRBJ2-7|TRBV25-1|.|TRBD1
TGTGCCAGCAGCGGGTTTGGGGACAGGTCCTACGAGCAGTACTTC
CASSGFGDRSYEQYF
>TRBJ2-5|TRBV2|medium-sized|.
TGTGCCAGCAGTGAAGTGCCGGACCAAGAGACCCAGTACTTC
CASSEVPDQETQYF
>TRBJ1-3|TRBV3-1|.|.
TGTGCCAGCAGCCAAGTTGGGCGGGACCTCTCGGGAACCATATATTTT
CASSQVGRDLSGTIYF
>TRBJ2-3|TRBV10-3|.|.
TGTGCCATCACCGCGGTGGGAGAAGCAGATACGCAGTATTTT
CAITAVGEADTQYF
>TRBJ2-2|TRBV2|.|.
TGTGCCAGCAGGAGGTCTCAGAACACCGGGGAGCTGTTTTTT
CASRRSQNTGELFF
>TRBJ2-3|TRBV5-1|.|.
TGCGCCAGCAGCTTGGGGGGGGGCCAGGAGGGAGATACGCAGTATTTT
CASSLGGGQEGDTQYF
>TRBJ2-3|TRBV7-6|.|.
TGTGCCAGCGGCTCCGCCAGGAAAAAGACCCAGTATTTT
CASGSARKKTQYF
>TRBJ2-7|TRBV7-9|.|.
TGTGCCAGCAGCCCTATTGACCCGGACGTATGGCACTTC
CASSPIDPDVWHF
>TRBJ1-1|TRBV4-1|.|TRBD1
TGCGCCAGCACCGGACAGGGAGGGACTGAAGCTTTCTTT
CASTGQGGTEAFF
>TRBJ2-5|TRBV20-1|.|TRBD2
TGCAGTGCTAGACTAGCGGGAGGGCGATCCGGTGGTGAGACCCAGTACTTC
CSARLAGGRSGGETQYF
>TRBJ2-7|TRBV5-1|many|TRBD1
TGCGCCAGCAGCTTGGAGGGGGCGACCTACGAGCAGTACTTC
CASSLEGATYEQYF
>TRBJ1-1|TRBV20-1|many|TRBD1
TGCAGTGCCTCCAAACAAACAGGGGCCACTGAAGCTTTCTTT
CSASKQTGATEAFF
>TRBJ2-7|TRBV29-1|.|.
TGCAGCGCTACCGGGACCGCCACCTACGAGCAGTACTTC
CSATGTATYEQYF
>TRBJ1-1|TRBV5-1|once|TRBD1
TGCGCCAGCTGGCCGGGACAGGGAGTGAAAAGGGAGAACACTGAAGCTTTCTTT
CASWPGQGVKRENTEAFF
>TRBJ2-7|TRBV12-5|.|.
TGTGCTAGTGGTCCCGGGTCCTACGAGCAGTACTTC
CASGPGSYEQYF
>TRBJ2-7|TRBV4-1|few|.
TGCGCCAGCAGCCAGCCTCCAACCTACGAGCAGTACTTC
CASSQPPTYEQYF
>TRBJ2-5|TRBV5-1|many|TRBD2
TGCGCCAGCAGCTTGGCGGGAGCGGGAGGGCAAGAGACCCAGTACTTC
CASSLAGAGGQETQYF